The next 16 T cell receptor beta chains were all read from a single sample in a study of blood T cell repertoires in COVID-19. Data came from immunoSEQ multiplex PCR; TCRdb stores just in-frame clones and leaves some out. The data hold roughly 280,000 clones, with about 91% observed a single time. Sequencing was done on a sample of PBMCs or T cells enriched from blood (not recorded which). All receptors derive from a man aged 35 to 55 who had been exposed to COVID-19.

This clone was recorded once. J is TRBJ1-3 and V is TRBV7-9, with D unresolved. This CDR3 region has 16 residues. Trimming removed 2 bases at V and 0 bases at J, with 11 bases between. The germline gives CDR1 SEHNR, CDR2 FQNEAQ (reference sequence). The CDR3 loop reads CASSLPEPGSGNTIYF. CDR3 DNA sequence: TGTGCCAGCAGCTTACCCGAACCGGGCTCTGGAAACACCATATATTTT.

A few counts support this clone. The CDR3, as DNA: TGTGCCAGCAGGGCGGATGGCTACACCTTC. As protein: CASRADGYTF. The rearrangement uses TRBV28 and TRBJ1-2, with D unclear. In germline, CDR1 is MDHEN, CDR2 SYDVKM. This CDR3 contains 10 residues. Between the trimmed V and J ends, which lost 6 bases and 6 bases, there was a span of 5 bases.

This clone was observed a single time. The chain uses TRBV5-4 and TRBJ2-3; D is unresolved. Trimming left V 4 bases short and J 6 bases short, with 9 bases between. The CDR3 extends over 12 amino acids. Germline V gene sequence: CDR1 SGHNT, CDR2 YYREEE (reference sequence). CDR3 sequence reads: CASSQRDDTQYF. The DNA of the CDR3 is TGTGCCAGCAGCCAACGAGATGATACGCAGTATTTT.

Here the CDR3 reads CASREGAGRNAFF. CDR3 DNA sequence: TGTGCCAGCAGGGAGGGGGCAGGGCGAAATGCTTTCTTT. The chain is built from TRBV7-3 and TRBJ1-1; 7 bases are a match to TRBD1. Trimming cost V 6 bases and J 11 bases; bases outside gene matches: 12. The CDR3 consists of 13 residues. Per the germline V gene, CDR1 is SGHTA and CDR2 is FQGTGA.

In its sample, this clone was seen a few times. This chain joins TRBV6-5 and TRBJ1-2; 10 bases fit TRBD1. The length of the CDR3 is 13 residues. Trimming cost V 6 bases and J 6 bases; bases outside gene matches: 4. The germline V gene has CDR1 MNHEY and CDR2 SVGAGI. The chain's CDR3 is CASRGTGENGYTF. The CDR3 region has the DNA TGTGCCAGCAGGGGGACAGGGGAGAATGGCTACACCTTC.

This chain links TRBV19 with TRBJ1-5, with TRBD1 matching 8 bases. Per the germline V gene, CDR1 is LNHDA and CDR2 is SQIVND (reference sequence). V shed 2 bases, J shed 2 bases, and the junction held 8 bases outside the gene matches. The CDR3 has 17 residues. For the CDR3, the DNA is TGTGCCAGTAGTATAATAGGTGGACAGGGTGGCAATCAGCCCCAGCATTTT. It encodes CASSIIGGQGGNQPQHF.

The V call is TRBV3-1 (or the pseudogene TRBV3-2), the J call TRBJ1-2, with a tentative D call TRBD1 (5 bases). Trimming shortened V by 4 bases and J by 7 bases, and 19 bases separated the two germline ends. The CDR3 is made up of 15 amino acids. The germline gives CDR1 LGHDT, CDR2 YNNKEL (reference sequence). CDR3 protein: CASSPDLAGGSGYTF. DNA for the CDR3: TGTGCCAGCAGCCCTGACCTCGCGGGGGGGTCTGGCTACACCTTC.

This clone was counted once. The chain joins TRBV7-9 to TRBJ1-2, with TRBD1 as a possible D gene (5 bases). Trimming cost V 3 bases and J 1 base, with 6 bases left between them. Germline-derived CDR1 and CDR2 are SEHNR and FQNEAQ (reference sequence). The CDR3 loop spans 13 amino acids. The CDR3 sequence is CASSLGLNYGYTF. The DNA for the CDR3 is TGTGCCAGCAGCTTGGGACTTAACTATGGCTACACCTTC.

The chain couples TRBV12-3 or TRBV12-4 to TRBJ1-4; D unclear. This CDR3 is 13 amino acids long. Deletions cut 6 bases from V and 6 bases from J, with 11 bases between. CDR3 bases: TGTGCCAGCAGCAATACAGCTTATGAAAAACTGTTTTTT. The encoded protein is CASSNTAYEKLFF.

The rearrangement joins TRBV24-1 to TRBJ1-5, with 10 bases lining up with TRBD1. Trimming took 7 bases from V and 7 from J; bases not matched to a gene: 6. The germline V gene has CDR1 KGHDR and CDR2 SFDVKD. This CDR3 is 14 amino acids long. The CDR3: CATSPTGGLQPQHF. CDR3 coding DNA: TGTGCCACCAGCCCGACAGGGGGCCTGCAGCCCCAGCATTTT.

The chain recombines TRBV4-2 with TRBJ2-6, with a weak D call TRBD1 (6 bases). Germline lookup yields CDR1 LGHNA and CDR2 YNFKEQ. Between the trimmed V and J ends, which lost 1 base and 12 bases, there was a span of 13 bases. The CDR3 runs to 14 residues. The CDR3: CASSQGSGTPVLTF. The CDR3 nucleotides are TGTGCCAGCAGCCAAGGTTCAGGGACACCCGTCCTGACTTTC.

The V gene is TRBV28, the J gene TRBJ1-1; D perhaps matches TRBD1 (6 bases). V lost 6 bases to trimming and J lost 5 bases, with 13 bases between them. This CDR3 contains 13 residues. From germline, CDR1 is MDHEN and CDR2 SYDVKM. The CDR3 DNA reads TGTGCCAGCAGCCTCAGGGGATGGACTGAAGCTTTCTTT. It specifies CASSLRGWTEAFF.

The CDR3 region is CASSETSGGLKTQYF. DNA for the CDR3: TGTGCCAGCAGTGAAACTAGCGGGGGGTTAAAGACCCAGTACTTC. The chain carries TRBV2 and TRBJ2-5, with 12 bases aligning to TRBD2. This CDR3 has 15 amino acids. Germline V lookup: CDR1 SNHLY, CDR2 FYNNEI. J lost 6 bases, V lost 2 bases, and 4 bases had no gene match.

The V and J genes are TRBV10-3 and TRBJ2-5; the match to TRBD1 covers 8 bases. There are 15 residues in the CDR3. The V gene end was trimmed by 7 bases and the J gene end by 2 bases; junction bases not matched to a gene: 9. CDR1 and CDR2 from the germline V gene are ENHRY and SYGVKD. This chain's CDR3 is CAINQGAVGQETQYF. The CDR3 region has the DNA TGTGCCATCAACCAGGGGGCGGTAGGTCAAGAGACCCAGTACTTC.

This clone was recorded a few times. The rearrangement uses TRBV6-5 and TRBJ2-7; 11 bases agree with TRBD2. The CDR3 is made up of 14 amino acids. The V segment lost 6 bases and the J segment 4 bases; nucleotides outside the gene matches: 5. Germline values: CDR1 MNHEY, CDR2 SVGAGI. The CDR3 here is CASRAGLAVYEQYF. In DNA, the CDR3 is TGTGCCAGCAGAGCGGGACTAGCGGTATACGAGCAGTACTTC.

The chain is built from TRBV5-1 and TRBJ1-2; D might be TRBD1 (5 bases). The CDR3 totals 16 residues. Germline CDR1 and CDR2: SGHRS and YFSETQ. Deletions cut 0 bases from V and 2 bases from J, with 14 bases between. CDR3 in DNA: TGCGCCAGCAGCTTGGCACCCGGGACTCTAAACTATGGCTACACCTTC. This translates into CASSLAPGTLNYGYTF.